Below are 22 T cell receptor beta chains sequenced from a single sample in a study of patients and donors after allogeneic stem cell transplantation. TCRdb used MiXCR to reprocess the RT-PCR reads, holding one entry per CDR3 protein. The sample yields about 410,000 distinct CDR3 sequences, 15% to 20% seen once. The sample was blood, either unsorted or a sorted T cell fraction (not recorded which). These receptors all stem from a human donor who was either an allogeneic HSCT recipient or a stem cell or donor lymphocyte infusion donor (not recorded which). It is not recorded whose cells these are; they may come from a transplant donor.

The table lists this clonotype with a few counts. CDR3 sequence reads: CASSILTTGEQYF. CDR3 nucleotide sequence: TGTGCCAGTAGTATACTGACTACGGGGGAGCAGTACTTC. This chain uses TRBV19 with TRBJ2-7; D is possibly TRBD2 (5 bases). The germline CDR1 and CDR2 sequences are LNHDA and SQIVND (reference sequence). The CDR3 is 13 amino acids. Trimming shortened V by 2 bases and J by 7 bases, and 12 bases separated the two germline ends.

This clonotype was seen ten or more times. The gene calls are TRBV3-1 and TRBJ1-1, with TRBD1 identical over 8 bases. The CDR3 is made up of 15 amino acids. Trimming at V came to 3 bases and at J to 2 bases, leaving 5 bases not matched to a gene. From germline, CDR1 is LGHDT and CDR2 YNNKEL (reference sequence). Here the CDR3 reads CASSHSGTGNTEAFF. The DNA of the CDR3 is TGTGCCAGCAGCCATTCCGGGACAGGCAACACTGAAGCTTTCTTT.

This clonotype was picked up a small number of times. The chain carries TRBV2 and TRBJ1-1; D is ambiguous. This CDR3 has 14 amino acids. Germline V lookup: CDR1 SNHLY, CDR2 FYNNEI. Trimming left V 5 bases short and J 3 bases short, with 13 bases between. CDR3 nucleotides: TGTGCCAGCAGTTCTCATGTTGCGGACACTGAAGCTTTCTTT. It encodes CASSSHVADTEAFF. Full variable domain (remainder filled in from reference TRBV2 and TRBJ1-1): EPEVTQTPSHQVTQMGQEVILRCVPISNHLYFYWYRQILGQKVEFLVSFYNNEISEKSEIFDDQFSVERPDGSNFTLKIRSTKLEDSAMYFCASSSHVADTEAFFGQGTRLTVV.

The V call is TRBV20-1, the J call TRBJ1-5, with a tentative D call TRBD1 (6 bases). V was trimmed by 2 bases and J by 5 bases, leaving 16 bases between them. The CDR3 consists of 15 residues. In germline, CDR1 is DFQATT, CDR2 SNEGSKA (reference sequence). The CDR3 region is CSARSTGQGDQPQHF. Here the CDR3 DNA reads TGCAGTGCTAGATCCACAGGGCAGGGAGATCAGCCCCAGCATTTT.

The V and J genes are TRBV5-1 and TRBJ1-1, with D possibly TRBD1 on 5 matching bases. V dropped 4 bases and J dropped 4 bases, with 11 bases sitting between them. The germline V gene has CDR1 SGHRS and CDR2 YFSETQ. The CDR3 is 13 amino acids. As DNA, the CDR3 is TGCGCCAGCAGCCGGGACCTCCCCACTGAAGCTTTCTTT. Translated: CASSRDLPTEAFF. The complete variable domain, with remaining parts taken from reference TRBV5-1 and TRBJ1-1, reads KAGVTQTPRYLIKTRGQQVTLSCSPISGHRSVSWYQQTPGQGLQFLFEYFSETQRNKGNFPGRFSGRQFSNSRSEMNVSTLELGDSALYLCASSRDLPTEAFFGQGTRLTVV.

This clonotype has a count of ten or more. V usage is TRBV12-3 or TRBV12-4 and J usage is TRBJ2-3; D is undetermined. This CDR3 is 16 amino acids long. V lost 2 bases and J 2 bases, leaving 14 bases between the germline ends. The CDR3 coding sequence is TGTGCCAGCAGTTTACTCGGACGGGCCCTCACAGATACGCAGTATTTT. Amino acids: CASSLLGRALTDTQYF.

This clonotype was seen a handful of times. This chain joins TRBV5-1 and TRBJ1-1, with D maybe TRBD1 (5 bases). Per the germline V gene, CDR1 is SGHRS and CDR2 is YFSETQ. The V and J ends lost 6 bases and 2 bases respectively, with 17 bases between them. The length of the CDR3 is 15 residues. The CDR3 sequence: CASTLGPGTNTEAFF. The CDR3 nucleotides are TGCGCCAGCACCCTGGGCCCAGGGACCAACACTGAAGCTTTCTTT.

A few counts support this clonotype. The chain employs TRBV3-1 and TRBJ2-7, with TRBD2 matching 7 bases. The CDR3 is 15 amino acids. Germline assignment: CDR1 LGHDT and CDR2 YNNKEL (reference sequence). With V trimmed by 4 bases and J by 6 bases, 12 bases remained unmatched. In nucleotides, the CDR3 is TGTGCCAGCAGCCGAATTAGGGCGGGAGTTACCGAGCAGTACTTC. This gives the protein CASSRIRAGVTEQYF.

This chain connects TRBV5-1 to TRBJ2-5, with no clear D. From germline, CDR1 is SGHRS and CDR2 YFSETQ. The CDR3 is 14 amino acids. V was trimmed by 4 bases and J by 2 bases, leaving 12 bases between them. The CDR3 loop reads CASSPFTAQETQYF. In DNA, the CDR3 is TGCGCCAGCAGCCCCTTCACGGCACAAGAGACCCAGTACTTC.

This clonotype was seen a few times. The rearrangement joins TRBV7-9 to TRBJ2-3, with D perhaps matching TRBD2 (6 bases). This CDR3 is built from 15 residues. V gave up 1 base and J gave up 2 bases, with 10 bases separating them. Germline assignment: CDR1 SEHNR and CDR2 FQNEAQ (reference sequence). CDR3: CASSLDGGTTDTQYF. The CDR3 DNA follows: TGTGCCAGCAGCTTAGATGGGGGGACCACAGATACGCAGTATTTT.

This clonotype was counted a few times. This chain links TRBV5-1 with TRBJ2-3, with D unresolved. Trimming left V 3 bases short and J 5 bases short, with 13 bases between. Germline V lookup: CDR1 SGHRS, CDR2 YFSETQ. CDR3 size: 14 residues. CDR3 in amino acids: CASSSRKAQDTQYF. CDR3 bases: TGCGCCAGCAGCTCACGAAAGGCACAAGATACGCAGTATTTT.

CDR3 nucleotides: TGTGCCAGTAGTTCTACCGACAGCGGGTCCTACAATGAGCAGTTCTTC. Amino acid sequence: CASSSTDSGSYNEQFF. The chain uses TRBV19 and TRBJ2-1, with TRBD2 as a possible D gene (6 bases). This CDR3 is built from 16 residues. Looked up from germline, CDR1 is LNHDA and CDR2 is SQIVND (reference sequence). With 5 bases removed from V and 1 base from J, the gap between germline ends came to 15 bases.

This clonotype occurred many times. An end of the junction differs from the germline gene, which may be a read error. The chain employs TRBV5-1 and TRBJ2-1; D perhaps matches TRBD1 (6 bases). Per germline, CDR1 SGHRS and CDR2 YFSETQ. The CDR3 is made up of 12 amino acids. The CDR3 here is CASSLQGNEQFF. The CDR3 nucleotides are TGTGCCAGCAGTTTACAGGGAAATGAGCAGTTCTTC.

This clonotype has a handful of counts. The rearrangement uses TRBV20-1 and TRBJ1-5; 10 bases map to TRBD1. This CDR3 has 16 residues. The trim removed 1 base at V and 3 bases at J, leaving 6 bases unmatched. Germline V gene lookup returns CDR1 DFQATT and CDR2 SNEGSKA (reference sequence). CDR3 sequence: CSARAPDRGPNQPQHF. DNA of the CDR3: TGCAGTGCTAGAGCGCCTGACAGGGGGCCCAATCAGCCCCAGCATTTT.

The V and J genes are TRBV7-3 and TRBJ1-1; tentatively, D is TRBD1 (6 bases). The CDR3 extends over 16 amino acids. CDR1 is SGHTA and CDR2 is FQGTGA in the germline V gene. Trimming removed 0 bases from V and 0 bases from J, with 11 bases in between. The CDR3 sequence is CASSLTGGEMNTEAFF. The CDR3 coding sequence is TGTGCCAGCAGCTTAACGGGGGGCGAGATGAACACTGAAGCTTTCTTT.

The chain uses TRBV6-6 and TRBJ1-6, with 7 nucleotides matching TRBD1. The junction had 3 bases not matched to a gene; V was cut back by 6 bases and J by 7 bases. Germline-derived CDR1 and CDR2 are MNHNY and SVGAGI (reference sequence). CDR3 length equals 13 residues. DNA for the CDR3: TGTGCCAGCAGCGACAGGGCAAATTCACCCCTCCACTTT. Residues: CASSDRANSPLHF.

This clonotype came up a few times. The genes are TRBV5-6 and TRBJ2-5, with D possibly being TRBD1 (6 bases). V gave up 2 bases and J gave up 5 bases, with 13 bases separating them. The CDR3 runs 14 residues. CDR1 is SGHDT and CDR2 is YYEEEE in the germline V gene. CDR3: CASSFAARGETQYF. CDR3 sequence (DNA): TGTGCCAGCAGCTTCGCCGCAAGGGGGGAGACCCAGTACTTC.

This clonotype was picked up a small number of times. The chain uses TRBV21-1 and TRBJ1-2; the table assigns TRBD1, which was not confirmed against the DNA. TRBV21-1 is annotated as a pseudogene. The CDR3 is 14 residues long. DNA of the CDR3: TGTGCCAGCAGCAACGGACAGTCCTCGGGGGGCTACACCTTC. Translated, it gives CASSNGQSSGGYTF.

This rearrangement joins TRBV18 to TRBJ1-2, with no clear D. Trimming took 5 bases from V and 0 from J, leaving 13 bases between them. Per the germline V gene, CDR1 is KGHSH and CDR2 is LQKENI. This CDR3 contains 15 residues. The DNA for the CDR3 is TGTGCCAGCTCATCCGGTCCAGCGACTAACTATGGCTACACCTTC. It codes for CASSSGPATNYGYTF. Complete variable domain (other parts from reference TRBV18 and TRBJ1-2): NAGVMQNPRHLVRRRGQEARLRCSPMKGHSHVYWYRQLPEEGLKFMVYLQKENIIDESGMPKERFSAEFPKEGPSILRIQQVVRGDSAAYFCASSSGPATNYGYTFGSGTRLTVV.

The chain joins TRBV15 to TRBJ2-7; D is ambiguous. The CDR3 is 14 residues long. The ends were cut back, 1 base at V and 2 bases at J, with 9 bases in the middle. CDR1 and CDR2 from the germline V gene are LNHNV and YYDKDF (reference sequence). CDR3 amino acids: CATSRGGGTYEQYF. DNA for the CDR3: TGTGCCACCAGCAGAGGAGGTGGAACCTACGAGCAGTACTTC.

This clonotype was counted between two and nine times. This chain uses TRBV20-1 with TRBJ2-1, with 7 bases matching TRBD2. Germline CDR1 DFQATT, CDR2 SNEGSKA (reference sequence). V dropped 3 bases and J dropped 8; count of bases not matched to a gene: 10. CDR3 length: 14 residues. The CDR3: CSASALGGIHEQFF. CDR3 DNA sequence: TGCAGTGCTAGCGCCCTCGGGGGGATCCATGAGCAGTTCTTC.

This clonotype appeared a few times. The gene calls are TRBV2 and TRBJ1-4; possibly TRBD1 for D (6 bases). The CDR3 length is 15 residues. Germline V gives CDR1 SNHLY, CDR2 FYNNEI. The V gene lost 6 bases and the J gene lost 4 bases, with 15 bases spanning the gap. The CDR3 sequence is CASRAPGHFNEKLFF. CDR3 coding DNA: TGTGCCAGCAGAGCGCCGGGACATTTTAATGAAAAACTGTTTTTT.